The T cell receptor (beta chain) described here comes from a study of blood T cells in healthy people across ages. This clonotype was found many times. Together with a sample-barcoded 5' primer, a J-beta primer mix was included in a second PCR lasting roughly 6 to 12 cycles. Each CDR3 protein is one row after TCRdb ran MiXCR on the 5' RACE reads. The sample lists approximately 680,000 distinct CDR3 sequences, about 30% occurring once. The sequence derives from a woman over 75 in good health. The sample consisted of blood.

The CDR3 nucleotides read TGCGCCAGCAGCGGAGACGGGCGTGAGCAGTTCTTC. Its translation: CASSGDGREQFF. This chain connects TRBV5-1 to TRBJ2-1, with D unclear. The CDR3 covers 12 residues. The germline V gene encodes CDR1 SGHRS and CDR2 YFSETQ. V was trimmed by 4 bases and J by 9 bases, leaving 11 bases between them.